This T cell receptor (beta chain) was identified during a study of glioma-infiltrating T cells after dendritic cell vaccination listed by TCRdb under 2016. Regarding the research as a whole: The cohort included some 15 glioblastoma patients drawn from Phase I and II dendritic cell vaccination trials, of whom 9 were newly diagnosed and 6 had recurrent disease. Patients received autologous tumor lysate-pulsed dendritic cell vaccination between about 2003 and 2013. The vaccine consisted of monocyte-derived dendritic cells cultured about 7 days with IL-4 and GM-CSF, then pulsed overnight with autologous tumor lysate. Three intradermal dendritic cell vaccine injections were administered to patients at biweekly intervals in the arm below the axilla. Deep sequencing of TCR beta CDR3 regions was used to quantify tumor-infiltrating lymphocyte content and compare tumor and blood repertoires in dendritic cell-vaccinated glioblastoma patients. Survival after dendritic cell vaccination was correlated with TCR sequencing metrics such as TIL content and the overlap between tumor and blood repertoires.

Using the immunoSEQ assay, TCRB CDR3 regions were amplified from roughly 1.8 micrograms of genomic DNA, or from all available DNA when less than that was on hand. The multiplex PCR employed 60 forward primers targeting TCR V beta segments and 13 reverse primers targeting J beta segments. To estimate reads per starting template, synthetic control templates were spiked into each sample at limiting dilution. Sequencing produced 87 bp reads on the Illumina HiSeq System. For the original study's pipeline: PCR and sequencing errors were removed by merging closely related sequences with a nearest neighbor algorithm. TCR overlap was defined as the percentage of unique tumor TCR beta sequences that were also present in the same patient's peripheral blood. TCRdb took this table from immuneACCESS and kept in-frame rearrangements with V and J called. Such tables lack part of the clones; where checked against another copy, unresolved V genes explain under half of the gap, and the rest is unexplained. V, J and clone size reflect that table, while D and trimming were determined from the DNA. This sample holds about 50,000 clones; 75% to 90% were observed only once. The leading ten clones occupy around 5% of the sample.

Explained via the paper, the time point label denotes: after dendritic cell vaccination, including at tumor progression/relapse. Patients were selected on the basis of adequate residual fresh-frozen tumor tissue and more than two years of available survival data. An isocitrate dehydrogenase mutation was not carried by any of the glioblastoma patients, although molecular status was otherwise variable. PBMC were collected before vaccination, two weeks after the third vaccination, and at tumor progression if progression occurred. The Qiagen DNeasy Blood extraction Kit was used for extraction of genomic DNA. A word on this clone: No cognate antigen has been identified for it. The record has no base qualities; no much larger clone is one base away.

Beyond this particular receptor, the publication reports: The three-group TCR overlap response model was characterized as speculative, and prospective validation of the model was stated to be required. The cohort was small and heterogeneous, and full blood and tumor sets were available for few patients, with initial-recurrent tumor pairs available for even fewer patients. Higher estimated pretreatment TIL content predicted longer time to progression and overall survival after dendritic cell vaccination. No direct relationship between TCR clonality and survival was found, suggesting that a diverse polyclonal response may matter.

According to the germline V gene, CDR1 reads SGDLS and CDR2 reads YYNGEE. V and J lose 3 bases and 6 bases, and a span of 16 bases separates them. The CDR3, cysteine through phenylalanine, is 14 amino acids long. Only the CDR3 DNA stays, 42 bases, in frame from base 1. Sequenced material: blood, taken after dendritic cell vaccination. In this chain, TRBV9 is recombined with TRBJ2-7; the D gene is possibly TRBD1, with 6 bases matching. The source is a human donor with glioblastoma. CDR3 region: CASSAGGQLSEQYF. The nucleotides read TGTGCCAGCAGCGCCGGCGGACAGCTCTCCGAGCAGTACTTC.